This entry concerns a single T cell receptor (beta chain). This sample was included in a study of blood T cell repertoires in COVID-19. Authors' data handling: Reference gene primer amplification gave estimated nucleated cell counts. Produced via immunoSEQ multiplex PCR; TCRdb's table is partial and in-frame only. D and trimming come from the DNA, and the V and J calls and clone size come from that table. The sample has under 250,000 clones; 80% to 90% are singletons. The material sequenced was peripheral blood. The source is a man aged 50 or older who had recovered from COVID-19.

The CDR3 loop is CASSPSQGWEKLFF. In DNA form, the CDR3 reads TGTGCCAGCTCACCATCTCAGGGTTGGGAAAAACTGTTTTTT. This rearrangement joins TRBV18 to TRBJ1-4; a weak D match, TRBD1 (5 bases). In germline, CDR1 is KGHSH, CDR2 LQKENI. The V end was cut by 2 bases, the J end by 8 bases, with 12 bases between. This CDR3 region has 14 residues.